Listed here are 15 T cell receptor beta chains from one sample, sequenced in a study of blood T cell repertoires in COVID-19. TCRdb's table, derived via immunoSEQ multiplex PCR, lists solely in-frame clones and lacks some. The table shows 440,000 or so clones, with approximately 90% occurring only once. The sequenced sample consisted of peripheral blood. The receptor source for this set is a woman aged 40 to 55 with COVID-19, enrolled during active disease.

V and J are TRBV5-4 and TRBJ2-1, with TRBD2 matching 11 bases. The CDR3 covers 15 residues. Germline loops: CDR1 SGHNT, CDR2 YYREEE (reference sequence). V shed 4 bases and J 5 bases; nucleotides not matched to a gene: 5. CDR3 residues: CASSISGRAHNEQFF. The CDR3, as DNA: TGTGCCAGCAGCATTAGCGGGAGGGCCCACAATGAGCAGTTCTTC.

This chain joins TRBV28 and TRBJ1-1, with D possibly TRBD1 on 5 matching bases. The CDR3 has 15 amino acids. Trimming took off 3 bases at V and 7 bases at J, with 18 bases between the two ends. Per germline, CDR1 MDHEN and CDR2 SYDVKM. This CDR3 reads CASSFSAGVRVEAFF. The CDR3 nucleotides are TGTGCCAGCAGTTTTTCGGCGGGGGTTCGAGTTGAAGCTTTCTTT.

The V call is TRBV4-2, the J call TRBJ2-2, with TRBD2 identical over 13 bases. This CDR3 region has 17 residues. Per germline, CDR1 LGHNA and CDR2 YNFKEQ. The ends lost 2 bases at V and 7 bases at J; junction bases unmatched: 7. CDR3 in DNA: TGTGCCAGCAGCCAAACCCCAGGACTAGCGGGGGTCGGGGAGCTGTTTTTT. It yields the protein CASSQTPGLAGVGELFF.

This chain joins TRBV7-2 and TRBJ2-6; D not certain. This CDR3 contains 12 residues. CDR1 and CDR2 from the germline V gene are SGHTA and FQGNSA. The V end was cut by 1 base, the J end by 19 bases, with 14 bases between. This CDR3 is CASSLDSLSSTF. The CDR3 nucleotides read TGTGCCAGCAGCTTAGACAGTCTTTCCTCTACTTTC.

The rearrangement joins TRBV30 to TRBJ1-6; TRBD1 agrees at 8 bases. Germline loops: CDR1 GTSNPN, CDR2 SVGIG (reference sequence). The CDR3 consists of 13 residues. The trim removed 3 bases at V and 8 bases at J, leaving 3 bases unmatched. The CDR3 DNA reads as TGTGCCTGGAGCGGACAGGGTGATTCACCCCTCCACTTT. Translating gives CAWSGQGDSPLHF.

The chain employs TRBV6-5 and TRBJ2-5; 10 positions match TRBD1. V lost 2 bases to trimming and J lost 5 bases; unmatched junction nucleotides: 5. Germline assignment: CDR1 MNHEY and CDR2 SVGAGI. The CDR3 is made up of 15 amino acids. The CDR3: CASSYRTGGGETQYF. The DNA for the CDR3 is TGTGCCAGCAGTTACAGGACAGGGGGTGGGGAGACCCAGTACTTC.

This chain links TRBV28 with TRBJ1-2; 8 positions agree with TRBD1. Germline V gene lookup returns CDR1 MDHEN and CDR2 SYDVKM. The ends lost 5 bases at V and 5 bases at J; junction bases unmatched: 4. This CDR3 is 13 amino acids long. This CDR3 reads CASSPGQGYGYTF. DNA of the CDR3: TGTGCCAGCAGTCCCGGACAGGGTTATGGCTACACCTTC.

V gene TRBV11-1 combines with J gene TRBJ2-5; unclear D gene. V was pared by 6 bases and J by 2 bases, with 13 bases between. From germline, CDR1 is SGHAT and CDR2 FQDESV (reference sequence). This CDR3 region has 14 residues. The CDR3 DNA is TGTGCCAGCAGTTTAATGCGCGCTCAAGAGACCCAGTACTTC. This gives the protein CASSLMRAQETQYF.

CDR3: CASSSPGGAGYYGYTF. DNA of the CDR3: TGTGCCAGTAGTTCACCAGGGGGCGCGGGTTACTATGGCTACACCTTC. This chain connects TRBV19 to TRBJ1-2; 8 bases match TRBD1. Germline CDR1 reads LNHDA; CDR2 reads SQIVND (reference sequence). This CDR3 is built from 16 residues. Trimming took 5 bases from V and 3 from J; bases not matched to a gene: 11.

The V and J genes are TRBV6-5 and TRBJ1-5, with TRBD1 as a possible D gene (5 bases). This CDR3 has 15 residues. The germline V gene has CDR1 MNHEY and CDR2 SVGAGI. Between the trimmed V and J ends, which lost 5 bases and 0 bases, there was a span of 11 bases. The CDR3 DNA is TGTGCCAGCAGTCCAGGGCCCTATAGCAATCAGCCCCAGCATTTT. Translating it yields CASSPGPYSNQPQHF.

About this clone: The germline gene is not matched at one end of the junction; a read error may be the cause. The V and J genes are TRBV2 and TRBJ1-1; D remains ambiguous. The CDR3 contains 14 residues. Germline V gene sequence: CDR1 SNHLY, CDR2 FYNNEI. CDR3 region: CASSTGLWNPEAFF. As DNA, the CDR3 is TGTGCCAGCAGTACCGGGTTGTGGAACCCTGAAGCTTTCTTT.

This clone was recorded once. The DNA for the CDR3 is TGTGCCAGCGAAAGAGATCAAGGACAGGGGGGGAATGGCTACACCTTC. This encodes CASERDQGQGGNGYTF. The chain has TRBV7-9 and TRBJ1-2; 10 bases align to TRBD1. The germline V gene encodes CDR1 SEHNR and CDR2 FQNEAQ (reference sequence). V shed 8 bases, J shed 6 bases, and the junction held 15 bases outside the gene matches. The CDR3 sequence is 16 residues long.

The CDR3 coding sequence is TGTGCCAGCAGCTTAGTCGGCGGTAGCGGGACCTACCGTGATGAGCAGTACTTC. This sequence encodes CASSLVGGSGTYRDEQYF. The chain has TRBV7-2 and TRBJ2-7; 8 bases map to TRBD2. Trimming at V came to 1 base and at J to 7 bases, leaving 18 bases not matched to a gene. Germline CDR1 and CDR2: SGHTA and FQGNSA. There are 18 residues in the CDR3.

The chain has TRBV18 and TRBJ2-5, with TRBD2 matching 9 bases. Germline-derived CDR1 and CDR2 are KGHSH and LQKENI. After removal of 3 bases from V and 2 bases from J, the junction contained 4 bases not matched to a gene. This CDR3 spans 15 amino acids. The CDR3 loop reads CASSPLAGRQETQYF. CDR3 DNA: TGTGCCAGCTCACCCCTAGCGGGACGGCAAGAGACCCAGTACTTC.

The chain links TRBV24-1 to TRBJ2-2; possibly TRBD2 for D (6 bases). CDR1 KGHDR and CDR2 SFDVKD come from the germline V gene. Trimming left V 12 bases short and J 6 bases short, with 16 bases between. The CDR3 covers 13 residues. The CDR3 DNA reads as TGTGCCGCCGAAGGAGGGACGGCCGGGGAGCTGTTTTTT. Translation gives CAAEGGTAGELFF.